The 4 T cell receptor beta chains below were found in one sample sequenced in a study of tumor-infiltrating lymphocytes in primary liver carcinoma. TCR beta cDNA was made from 450 to 550 ng total RNA with a constant-region primer. Modified slightly, ARM-PCR produced TCR beta libraries over three nested multiplex PCR rounds. In the first two PCR rounds, TRBV1-TRBV30 forward primers were paired with a C-beta reverse primer, and each round lasted around 10 cycles. TCRdb redid the calling of the multiplex PCR reads with MiXCR, one entry per CDR3 protein. The sample records 75,000 to 80,000 distinct CDR3 sequences, 69% being singletons. Both RNA and DNA were isolated together from about 19-30 mg of bulk tissue that had not been sorted. The sequenced material came from tumor-adjacent normal liver tissue. The receptor set was obtained from a middle-aged man with primary liver carcinoma and hepatitis B virus infection.

Only a few counts were recorded for this clonotype. Sequence at one end of the junction differs from germline and may be a read error. CDR3 sequence: CASIFTIGQGGDQHQHF. CDR3 nucleotides: TGTGCCAGCATATTCACCATCGGACAGGGAGGCGATCAGCACCAGCATTTT. The V call is TRBV6-1, the J call TRBJ1-5, with 8 positions matching TRBD1. The CDR3 extends over 17 amino acids. Germline V CDR1 and CDR2: MNHNS, SASEGT.

As to this clonotype: One end of the junction is discordant with germline, which a read error may explain. The chain links TRBV29-1 to TRBJ1-2; a possible D gene is TRBD1 (5 bases). The CDR3 loop spans 13 amino acids. Germline values: CDR1 SQVTM, CDR2 ANQGSEA. The CDR3 sequence is CSASGDRDYDYTF. The CDR3 region has the DNA TGCAGCGCCTCGGGGGATAGAGACTATGACTACACCTTC.

Concerning this clonotype itself: This may be a read error: a much more frequent sequence differs by one nucleotide. The chain joins TRBV19 to TRBJ2-7; D is ambiguous. The CDR3 has 14 amino acids. Per germline, CDR1 LNHDA and CDR2 SQIVND (reference sequence). Trimming stripped 4 bases from V and 1 base from J, with 11 bases between. CDR3 DNA: TGTGCCAGTAGTAATCCCAGGAGTTCCTACGAGCAGTACTTC. This sequence encodes CASSNPRSSYEQYF. Full variable domain (remainder filled in from reference TRBV19 and TRBJ2-7): DGGITQSPKYLFRKEGQNVTLSCEQNLNHDAMYWYRQDPGQGLRLIYYSQIVNDFQKGDIAEGYSVSREKKESFPLTVTSAQKNPTAFYLCASSNPRSSYEQYFGPGTRLTVT.

As regards this clonotype: At one end the junction does not follow the germline gene, possibly because of a read error. V gene TRBV6-2 or TRBV6-3 combines with J gene TRBJ1-5; the D gene is possibly TRBD1 (5 bases). Germline loops: CDR1 MNHEY, CDR2 SVGEGT. CDR3 length: 14 residues. The CDR3 sequence: CASSYLVGRQPQHF. The CDR3 DNA reads as TGTGCCAGCAGTTACTTGGTAGGACGACAGCCACAGCATTTT.